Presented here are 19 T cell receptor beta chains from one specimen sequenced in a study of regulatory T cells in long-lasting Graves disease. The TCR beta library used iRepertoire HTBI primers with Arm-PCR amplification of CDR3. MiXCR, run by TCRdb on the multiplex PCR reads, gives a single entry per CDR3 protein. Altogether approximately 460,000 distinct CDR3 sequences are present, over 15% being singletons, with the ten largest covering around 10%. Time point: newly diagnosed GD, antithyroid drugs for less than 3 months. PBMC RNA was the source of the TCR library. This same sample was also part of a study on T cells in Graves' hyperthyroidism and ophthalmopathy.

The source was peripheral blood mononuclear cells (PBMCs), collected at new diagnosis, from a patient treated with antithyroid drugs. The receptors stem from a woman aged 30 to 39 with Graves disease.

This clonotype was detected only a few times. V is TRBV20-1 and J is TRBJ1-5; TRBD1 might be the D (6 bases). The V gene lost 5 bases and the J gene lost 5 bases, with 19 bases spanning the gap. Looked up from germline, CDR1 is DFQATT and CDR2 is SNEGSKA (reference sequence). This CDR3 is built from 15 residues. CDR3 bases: TGCAGTGCTTTCTCCCCCGGGGGCGAGGATCAGCCCCAGCATTTT. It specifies CSAFSPGGEDQPQHF.

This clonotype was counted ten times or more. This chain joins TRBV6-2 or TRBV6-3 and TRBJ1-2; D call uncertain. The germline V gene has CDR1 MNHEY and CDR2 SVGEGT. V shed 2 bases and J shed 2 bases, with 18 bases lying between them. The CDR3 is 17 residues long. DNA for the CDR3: TGTGCCAGCAGTTACAGGGCCGGCCGTAGTTTCAACTATGGCTACACCTTC. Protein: CASSYRAGRSFNYGYTF.

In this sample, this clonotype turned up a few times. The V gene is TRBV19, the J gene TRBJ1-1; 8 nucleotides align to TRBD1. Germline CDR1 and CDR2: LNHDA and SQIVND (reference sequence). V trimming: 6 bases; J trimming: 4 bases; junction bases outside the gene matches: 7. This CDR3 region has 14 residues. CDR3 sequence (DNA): TGTGCCAGTAGAGCGGACAGGGAGGGCACTGAAGCTTTCTTT. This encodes CASRADREGTEAFF.

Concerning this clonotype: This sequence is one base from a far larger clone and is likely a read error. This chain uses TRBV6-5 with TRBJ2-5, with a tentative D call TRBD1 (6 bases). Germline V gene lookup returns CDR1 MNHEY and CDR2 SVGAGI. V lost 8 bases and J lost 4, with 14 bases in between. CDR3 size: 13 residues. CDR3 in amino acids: CASLTGTRETQYF. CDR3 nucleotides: TGTGCCAGCCTGACCGGGACACGAGAGACCCAGTACTTC.

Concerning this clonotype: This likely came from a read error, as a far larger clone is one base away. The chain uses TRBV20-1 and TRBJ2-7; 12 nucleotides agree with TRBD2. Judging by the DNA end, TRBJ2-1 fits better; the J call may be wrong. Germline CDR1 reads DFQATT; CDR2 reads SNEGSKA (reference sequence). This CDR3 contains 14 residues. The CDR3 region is CSAVGLAGTNEQFF. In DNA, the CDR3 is TGCAGTGCTGTCGGACTAGCGGGAACTAATGAGCAGTTCTTC.

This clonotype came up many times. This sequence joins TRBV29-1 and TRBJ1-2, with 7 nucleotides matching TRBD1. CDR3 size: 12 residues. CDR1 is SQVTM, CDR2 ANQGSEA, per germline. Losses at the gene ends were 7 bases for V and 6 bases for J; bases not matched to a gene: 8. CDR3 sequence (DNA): TGCAGCGGCTTACAGGGGAAACATGGCTACACCTTC. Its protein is CSGLQGKHGYTF.

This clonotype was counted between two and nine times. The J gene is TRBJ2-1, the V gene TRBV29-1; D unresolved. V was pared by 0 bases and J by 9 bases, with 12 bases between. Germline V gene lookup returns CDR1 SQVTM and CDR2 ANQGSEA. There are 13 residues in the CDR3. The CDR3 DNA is TGCAGCGTTGAAGATACCCCTTGGGGTGAGCAGTTCTTC. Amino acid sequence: CSVEDTPWGEQFF.

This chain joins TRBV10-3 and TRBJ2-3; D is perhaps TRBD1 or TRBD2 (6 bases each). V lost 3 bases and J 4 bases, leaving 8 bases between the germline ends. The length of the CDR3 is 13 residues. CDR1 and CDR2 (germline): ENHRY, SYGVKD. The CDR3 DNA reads TGTGCCATCAGTGATGGGGGGCCAGATACGCAGTATTTT. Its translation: CAISDGGPDTQYF.

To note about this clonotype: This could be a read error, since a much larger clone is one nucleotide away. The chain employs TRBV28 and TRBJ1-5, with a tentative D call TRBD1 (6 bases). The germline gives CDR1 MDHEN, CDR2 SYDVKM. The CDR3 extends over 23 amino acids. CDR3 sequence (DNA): TGTGCCAGCAGTTTAGCGGGGGGGGTCCGCCAGAGGGGGTATCCGACGTATAATCAGCCCCCGCATTTT. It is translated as CASSLAGGVRQRGYPTYNQPPHF.

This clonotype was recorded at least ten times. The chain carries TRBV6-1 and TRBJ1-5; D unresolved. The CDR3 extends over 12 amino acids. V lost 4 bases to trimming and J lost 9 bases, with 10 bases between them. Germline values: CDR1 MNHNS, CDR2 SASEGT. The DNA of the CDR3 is TGTGCCAGCAGTGGGCCTGCGGGGCCCCAGCATTTT. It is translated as CASSGPAGPQHF.

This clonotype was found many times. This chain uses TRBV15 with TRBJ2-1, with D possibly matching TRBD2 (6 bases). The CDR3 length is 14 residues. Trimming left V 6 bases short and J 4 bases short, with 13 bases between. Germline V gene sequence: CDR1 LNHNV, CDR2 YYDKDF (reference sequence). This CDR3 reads CATSMDGSYNEQFF. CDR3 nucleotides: TGTGCCACCAGTATGGACGGGAGTTACAATGAGCAGTTCTTC.

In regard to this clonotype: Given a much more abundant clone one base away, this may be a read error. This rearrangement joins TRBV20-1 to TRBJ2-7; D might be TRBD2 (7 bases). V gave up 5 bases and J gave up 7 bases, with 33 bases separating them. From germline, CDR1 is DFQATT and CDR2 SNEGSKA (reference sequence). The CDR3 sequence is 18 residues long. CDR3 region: CSAASPFPLAEGGNEQYF. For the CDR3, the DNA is TGCAGTGCTGCCTCCCCATTTCCCCTAGCGGAAGGGGGAAATGAGCAGTACTTC.

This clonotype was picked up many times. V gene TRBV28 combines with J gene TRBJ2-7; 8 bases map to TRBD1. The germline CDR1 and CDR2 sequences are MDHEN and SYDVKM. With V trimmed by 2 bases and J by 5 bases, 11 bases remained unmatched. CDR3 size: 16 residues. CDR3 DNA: TGTGCCAGCAGTTTAAAAGGCAGGGGGCTAACCCACGAGCAGTACTTC. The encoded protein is CASSLKGRGLTHEQYF.

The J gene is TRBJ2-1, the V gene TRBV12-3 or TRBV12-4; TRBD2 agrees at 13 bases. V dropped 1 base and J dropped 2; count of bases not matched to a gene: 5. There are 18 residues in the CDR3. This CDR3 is CASSLGTSGRAPYNEQFF. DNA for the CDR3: TGTGCCAGCAGTTTAGGAACTAGCGGGAGGGCTCCCTACAATGAGCAGTTCTTC.

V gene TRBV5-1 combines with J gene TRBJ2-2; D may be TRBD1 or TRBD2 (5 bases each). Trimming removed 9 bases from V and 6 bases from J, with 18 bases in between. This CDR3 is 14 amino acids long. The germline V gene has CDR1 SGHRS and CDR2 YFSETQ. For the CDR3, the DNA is TGCGCCATTCAAGCGGACCTGGGGGCCGGGGAGCTGTTTTTT. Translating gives CAIQADLGAGELFF.

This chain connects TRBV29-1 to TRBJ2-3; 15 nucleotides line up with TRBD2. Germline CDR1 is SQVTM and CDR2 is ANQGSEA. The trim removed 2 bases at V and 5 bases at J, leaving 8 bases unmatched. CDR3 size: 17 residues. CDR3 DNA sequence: TGCAGCGTTGAAAACGCTCCGGGACTAGCGGGAGGAGATACGCAGTATTTT. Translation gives CSVENAPGLAGGDTQYF.

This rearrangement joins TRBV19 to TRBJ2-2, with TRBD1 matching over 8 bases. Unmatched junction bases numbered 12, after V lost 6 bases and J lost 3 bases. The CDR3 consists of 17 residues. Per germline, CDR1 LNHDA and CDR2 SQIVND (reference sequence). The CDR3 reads CASSLIPGQGDTGELFF. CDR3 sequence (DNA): TGTGCCAGTAGCCTTATACCAGGACAGGGTGACACCGGGGAGCTGTTTTTT. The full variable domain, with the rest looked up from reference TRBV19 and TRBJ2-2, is DGGITQSPKYLFRKEGQNVTLSCEQNLNHDAMYWYRQDPGQGLRLIYYSQIVNDFQKGDIAEGYSVSREKKESFPLTVTSAQKNPTAFYLCASSLIPGQGDTGELFFGEGSRLTVL.

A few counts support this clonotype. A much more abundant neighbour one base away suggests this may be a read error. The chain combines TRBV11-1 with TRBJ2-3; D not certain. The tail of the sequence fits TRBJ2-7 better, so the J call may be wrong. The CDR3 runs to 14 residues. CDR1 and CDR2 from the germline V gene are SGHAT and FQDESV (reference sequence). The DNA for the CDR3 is TGTGCCAGCAGCTTAGCATTGGATTCCTACGGGCAGTACTTC. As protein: CASSLALDSYGQYF.

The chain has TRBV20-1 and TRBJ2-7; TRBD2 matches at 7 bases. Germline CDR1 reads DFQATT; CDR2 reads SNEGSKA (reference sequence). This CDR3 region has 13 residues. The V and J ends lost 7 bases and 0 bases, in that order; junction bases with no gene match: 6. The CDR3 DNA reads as TGCAGTGTTCTAGCGGAATCCTCCTACGAGCAGTACTTC. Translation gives CSVLAESSYEQYF.